This T cell receptor (beta chain) stems from a study of blood T cell repertoires in COVID-19. Study in general: The study drew acute and convalescent COVID-19 samples from the United States, Italy and Spain.

Germline V gene sequence: CDR1 SGHAT, CDR2 FQNNGV. Trimming left V 2 bases short and J 5 bases short, with 7 bases between. The CDR3 consists of 13 residues. Clones were read by immunoSEQ multiplex PCR, and TCRdb kept only the in-frame ones, dropping some. The table has 50,000 or so clones, 70% to 90% seen once. The V and J genes are TRBV11-2 and TRBJ1-3; D is unresolved. This clonotype was obtained from a man older than 75 with acute or convalescent COVID-19. The material sequenced was peripheral blood. The CDR3 loop reads CASSLNDRNTIYF. CDR3 sequence (DNA): TGTGCCAGCAGCTTAAACGACAGAAACACCATATATTTT.